This record looks at one T cell receptor beta chain sequence and its context. Its antigen is currently unknown. Donor samples were obtained from healthy Caucasian individuals from Russia, aged about 6 to 95. Per sample, no less than 6 micrograms of total RNA were extracted. A second roughly 6 to 11 cycle PCR used barcoded and J-beta primers. Each sample yielded at least 3 million CDR3-containing paired-end reads. TCRdb analysed the 5' RACE reads with MiXCR anew, one entry per CDR3 protein. The data hold 1.5 million or so distinct CDR3 sequences, with roughly 40% observed a single time. This sample is part of a study of blood T cells in healthy people across ages. Whole-study results and caveats: Diversity of TCR beta per million T cells declined in a roughly linear way with age.

CDR3 length equals 16 residues. The V end lost 1 base, the J end lost 0 bases, and 9 bases lay between the germline ends. From germline, CDR1 is LNHNV and CDR2 YYDKDF (reference sequence). The sequence was collected from a woman aged 18-29 years in good health. The chain uses TRBV15 and TRBJ1-4; D not certain. Sequencing was carried out using blood. CDR3 sequence reads: CATSRGVVSTNEKLFF. The CDR3 DNA reads TGTGCCACCAGCAGAGGAGTCGTCTCAACTAATGAAAAACTGTTTTTT.